This T cell receptor (beta chain) emerged from a study of shared T cell receptors in the human thymus (TCRdb year 2021). General notes on the study: The study examined how the human thymus generates shared, self-reactive T-cell receptor alpha chains.

The library was obtained by the immunoSEQ multiplex PCR assay. Imported from immuneACCESS, the table was reduced by TCRdb to in-frame sequences with V and J called. These copies leave out some clones; in studies compared against another copy, an unresolved V gene accounts for under half, and the cause of the remainder is not known. The sample includes hundreds of thousands of clones, with more than 75% observed a single time. Of the sample, more than 0.009% is held by the ten largest clones. The germline V gene encodes CDR1 MDHEN and CDR2 SYDVKM. The CDR3 contains 20 residues, cysteine and phenylalanine counted. The kept DNA is CDR3 alone, 60 bases in frame from the first base. V gives up 8 bases and J gives up 2 bases, and the segment between their germline ends measures 28 bases. On this clone: Its antigen remains undetermined. Base qualities are missing; no much larger clone stands one base away.

These data were likewise used in another study, on human thymus T cells. Reported in the second study: The donors were immunologically healthy infants in Finland who had open corrective cardiac surgery for congenital heart defects. The thymus tissue came from surgical resects taken out during corrective cardiac surgery. V and J gene segment usage appeared biased in both thymic and peripheral blood repertoires. According to the related research, thymic TCR repertoires were highly overlapping among unrelated individuals. The study characterized TCR alpha and beta repertoires from seven to nine infant thymus samples and a few related peripheral blood samples. The infant donors were roughly 7 to 244 days old, and the cohort included five or six males and a couple of females. Thymocytes were mechanically released from the tissue and were stored as pellets of roughly 9-33 million cells at -70 degrees C. A QIAsymphony instrument was used to extract genomic DNA from frozen cell pellets. TCRB and TCRAD loci were amplified from a standardized quantity of quality-controlled genomic DNA using the immunoSEQ multiplex PCR assay. Amplicons spanned the V(D)J region at a length sufficient to cover the CDR3 and identify V and J genes. Through the commercial immunoSEQ service, the amplicons were sequenced on an Illumina platform. Corrections for primer bias and sequencing errors followed previously described methods, while TCRAD and TCRB definitions were based on the IMGT database. Analysis of the repertoires was done with immunoSEQ Analyzer 3.0 and VDJTools and included basic statistics, V/J segment usage, diversity estimates, rarefaction and pairwise overlap. Chao1, ChaoE, Efron-Thisted, Shannon and inverse Simpson indices were used to estimate diversity, which was also estimated on datasets down-sampled to the smallest sample. Repertoire overlap was assessed by strict matching of CDR3 nucleotide sequence, V gene and J gene, and clustering was done by Jaccard-based multidimensional scaling. On average, approximately 790,000 unique TCRB clonotypes were obtained from thymus samples, compared with about 86,000 from blood samples.

Sequenced: thymocytes. This clonotype was sampled from a boy younger than two with a congenital heart defect. Donor details come from another sample of the same person, matched by shared clones. The chain joins TRBV28 to TRBJ2-6, with a tentative D gene TRBD2 over 7 matching bases. The nucleotides are TGTGCCAGCCTGACTACGAGGGGGGGATGGGATGGGCCTGGGGCCAACGTCCTGACTTTC. This codes for CASLTTRGGWDGPGANVLTF. Joined to the reference TRBV28 and TRBJ2-6 proteins, this CDR3 gives the full variable domain: DVKVTQSSRYLVKRTGEKVFLECVQDMDHENMFWYRQDPGLGLRLIYFSYDVKMKEKGDIPEGYSVSREKKERFSLILESASTNQTSMYLCASLTTRGGWDGPGANVLTFGAGSRLTVL.